The 13 T cell receptor beta chains in this list originate from one sample, sequenced in a study of T cell responses to AZD1222 COVID-19 vaccine. Sequencing was performed with immunoSEQ multiplex PCR; in TCRdb, only in-frame clones are kept and a portion is missing. The repertoire holds about 150,000 clones, with over 75% as singletons. The material was peripheral blood, obtained on day 0 of AZD1222 vaccination. These receptors originate from an adult in good health.

The chain has TRBV29-1 and TRBJ2-2; D is unclear. Trimming shortened V by 3 bases and J by 1 base, and 6 bases separated the two germline ends. This CDR3 is built from 13 residues. Germline-derived CDR1 and CDR2 are SQVTM and ANQGSEA. The DNA of the CDR3 is TGCAGCGTTGAGATCGAGAACACCGGGGAGCTGTTTTTT. The encoded protein is CSVEIENTGELFF.

The V call is TRBV3-1 (or the pseudogene TRBV3-2), the J call TRBJ1-2; the D is unclear. This CDR3 spans 15 amino acids. V lost 0 bases and J lost 4, with 12 bases in between. CDR1 is LGHDT, CDR2 YNNKEL, per germline (reference sequence). CDR3 nucleotide sequence: TGTGCCAGCAGCCAAGATGTCCGGACTACCTATGGCTACACCTTC. Protein product: CASSQDVRTTYGYTF.

The chain links TRBV7-9 to TRBJ2-2, with 8 bases that match TRBD1. V lost 5 bases to trimming and J lost 4 bases; unmatched junction nucleotides: 6. The germline V gene has CDR1 SEHNR and CDR2 FQNEAQ (reference sequence). The CDR3 is made up of 15 amino acids. Written as DNA, the CDR3 is TGTGCCAGCAGCAAACCGGACAGGGTCACCGGGGAGCTGTTTTTT. Translated, it gives CASSKPDRVTGELFF.

This chain links TRBV9 with TRBJ2-1, with 9 bases identical to TRBD2. The CDR3 consists of 14 residues. CDR1 and CDR2 (germline): SGDLS, YYNGEE. Losses at the gene ends were 3 bases for V and 5 bases for J; bases not matched to a gene: 3. CDR3 nucleotides: TGTGCCAGCAGCGGGGGACTAGCTGACAATGAGCAGTTCTTC. It specifies CASSGGLADNEQFF.

The DNA for the CDR3 is TGTGCCAGCAGCCCACAGGGAATCCAAGAGACCCAGTACTTC. The encoded protein is CASSPQGIQETQYF. This chain joins TRBV7-9 and TRBJ2-5; D might be TRBD1 (6 bases). CDR3 size: 14 residues. V shed 5 bases and J shed 1 base, with 11 bases lying between them. Germline V gene data show CDR1 as SEHNR and CDR2 as FQNEAQ (reference sequence).

V and J are TRBV2 and TRBJ2-2; 9 nucleotides match TRBD1. V trimming: 5 bases; J trimming: 6 bases; junction bases outside the gene matches: 10. The CDR3 consists of 16 residues. Germline V CDR1 and CDR2: SNHLY, FYNNEI. CDR3 in DNA: TGTGCCAGCAGTCATCCGGGACAGGGAGAATCCGGGGAGCTGTTTTTT. This translates into CASSHPGQGESGELFF.

The V call is TRBV7-8, the J call TRBJ2-5; D is possibly TRBD2 (5 bases). The V end was cut by 8 bases, the J end by 3 bases, with 13 bases between. The CDR3 contains 13 residues. Germline V CDR1 and CDR2: SGHVS, FQNEAQ. The CDR3 region is CASGSPFKETQYF. CDR3 DNA: TGTGCCAGCGGGAGTCCATTCAAAGAGACCCAGTACTTC.

The gene calls are TRBV15 and TRBJ2-1; D gene ambiguous. There are 11 residues in the CDR3. Per germline, CDR1 LNHNV and CDR2 YYDKDF (reference sequence). The ends were cut back, 6 bases at V and 10 bases at J, with 10 bases in the middle. The CDR3 bases are TGTGCCACCAGGAGCGTGCGGGAGCAGTTCTTC. Encoded protein: CATRSVREQFF.

The rearrangement uses TRBV5-4 and TRBJ1-1, with D hard to call. CDR3 length: 12 amino acids. Trimming stripped 4 bases from V and 5 bases from J, with 9 bases between. Germline V gives CDR1 SGHNT, CDR2 YYREEE (reference sequence). The DNA for the CDR3 is TGTGCCAGCAGCCCGATCGGAACTGAAGCTTTCTTT. It is translated as CASSPIGTEAFF.

The chain has TRBV29-1 and TRBJ1-2; D remains ambiguous. There are 12 residues in the CDR3. Germline V gives CDR1 SQVTM, CDR2 ANQGSEA. V dropped 4 bases and J dropped 1 base, with 7 bases sitting between them. The CDR3 DNA reads TGCAGCGTTGTCCAAGTTAACTATGGCTACACCTTC. It yields the protein CSVVQVNYGYTF.

The rearrangement joins TRBV14 to TRBJ2-7; possibly TRBD1 for D (5 bases). V lost 3 bases, J lost 0 bases, and 18 bases lay in between. Germline V gives CDR1 SGHDN, CDR2 FVKESK. This CDR3 is 17 amino acids long. The CDR3 loop is CASSHSLSPGYSYEQYF. The DNA of the CDR3 is TGTGCCAGCAGCCACAGTTTGTCTCCAGGGTACTCCTACGAGCAGTACTTC.

This clone is a singleton in its sample. The rearrangement links TRBV7-9 to TRBJ1-5, with 8 positions matching TRBD1. The ends lost 5 bases at V and 6 bases at J; junction bases unmatched: 9. CDR1 and CDR2 from the germline V gene are SEHNR and FQNEAQ (reference sequence). This CDR3 contains 15 residues. The CDR3 DNA is TGTGCCAGCAGCATCGGACAGGGTGCTAGTCAGCCCCAGCATTTT. Residues: CASSIGQGASQPQHF.

This sequence joins TRBV4-1 and TRBJ1-4, with 7 bases identical to TRBD1. The CDR3 runs 14 residues. Germline trimming cut 4 bases from V and 5 bases from J; bases unmatched to any gene: 4. Germline V CDR1 and CDR2: MGHRA, YSYEKL. CDR3: CASSLRQGNEKLFF. The CDR3 DNA reads TGCGCCAGCAGCCTTCGACAGGGCAATGAAAAACTGTTTTTT.